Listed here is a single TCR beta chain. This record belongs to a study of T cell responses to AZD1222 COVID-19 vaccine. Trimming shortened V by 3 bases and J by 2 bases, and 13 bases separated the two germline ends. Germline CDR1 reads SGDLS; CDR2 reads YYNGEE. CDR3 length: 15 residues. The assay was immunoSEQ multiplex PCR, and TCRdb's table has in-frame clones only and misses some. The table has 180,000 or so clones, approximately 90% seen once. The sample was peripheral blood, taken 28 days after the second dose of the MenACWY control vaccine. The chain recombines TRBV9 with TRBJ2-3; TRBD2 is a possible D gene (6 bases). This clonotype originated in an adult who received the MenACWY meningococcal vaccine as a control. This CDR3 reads CASSAAGSPTDTQYF. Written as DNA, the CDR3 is TGTGCCAGCAGCGCGGCGGGAAGTCCCACAGATACGCAGTATTTT.